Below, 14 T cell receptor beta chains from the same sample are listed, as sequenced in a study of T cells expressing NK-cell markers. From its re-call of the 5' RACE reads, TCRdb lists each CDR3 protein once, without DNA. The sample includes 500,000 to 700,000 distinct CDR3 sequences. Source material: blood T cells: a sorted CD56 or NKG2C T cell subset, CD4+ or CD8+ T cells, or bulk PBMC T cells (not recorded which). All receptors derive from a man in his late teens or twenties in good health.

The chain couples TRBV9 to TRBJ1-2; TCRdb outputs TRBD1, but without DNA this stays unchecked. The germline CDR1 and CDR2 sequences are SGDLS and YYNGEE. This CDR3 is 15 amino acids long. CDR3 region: CASSVGSEPLRGYTF.

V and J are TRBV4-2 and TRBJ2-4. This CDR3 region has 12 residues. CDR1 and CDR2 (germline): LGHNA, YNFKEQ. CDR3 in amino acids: CASSQDQNIQYF.

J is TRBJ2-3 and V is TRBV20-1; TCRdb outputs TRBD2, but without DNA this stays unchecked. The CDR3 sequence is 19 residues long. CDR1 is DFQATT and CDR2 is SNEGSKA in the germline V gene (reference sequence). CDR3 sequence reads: CSARGRYRAHNGEADTQYF.

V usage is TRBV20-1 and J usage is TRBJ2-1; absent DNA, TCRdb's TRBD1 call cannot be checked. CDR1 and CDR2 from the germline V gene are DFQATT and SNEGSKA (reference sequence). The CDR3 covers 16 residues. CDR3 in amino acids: CSARRLQGKADNEQFF.

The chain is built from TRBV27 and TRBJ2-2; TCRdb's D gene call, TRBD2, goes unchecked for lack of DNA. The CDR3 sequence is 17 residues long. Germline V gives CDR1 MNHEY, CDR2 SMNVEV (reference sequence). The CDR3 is CASSFFWGDYGTGELFF.

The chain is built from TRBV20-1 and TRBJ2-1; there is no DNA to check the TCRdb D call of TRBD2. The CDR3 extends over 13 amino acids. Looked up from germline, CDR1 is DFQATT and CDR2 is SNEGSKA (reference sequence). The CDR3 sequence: CSASIGHALEQFF.

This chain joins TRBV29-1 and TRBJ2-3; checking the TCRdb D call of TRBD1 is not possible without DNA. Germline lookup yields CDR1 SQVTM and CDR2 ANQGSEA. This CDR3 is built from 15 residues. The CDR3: CSVEYRDSVADTQYF.

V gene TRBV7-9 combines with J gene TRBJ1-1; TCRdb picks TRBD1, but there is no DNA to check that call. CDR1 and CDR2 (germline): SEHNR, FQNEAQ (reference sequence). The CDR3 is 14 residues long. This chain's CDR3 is CASSSQGAHTEAFF.

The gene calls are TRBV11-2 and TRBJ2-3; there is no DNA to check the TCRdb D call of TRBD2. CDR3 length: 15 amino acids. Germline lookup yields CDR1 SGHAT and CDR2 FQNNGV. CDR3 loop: CASSQPGLPWGTQYF.

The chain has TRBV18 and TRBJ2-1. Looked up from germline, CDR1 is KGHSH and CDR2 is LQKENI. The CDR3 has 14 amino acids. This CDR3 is CASMTSSSYNEQFF.

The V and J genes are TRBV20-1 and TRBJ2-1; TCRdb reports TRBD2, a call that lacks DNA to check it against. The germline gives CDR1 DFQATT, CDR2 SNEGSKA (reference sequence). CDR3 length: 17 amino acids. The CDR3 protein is CSLGGSGGGRSYNEQFF.

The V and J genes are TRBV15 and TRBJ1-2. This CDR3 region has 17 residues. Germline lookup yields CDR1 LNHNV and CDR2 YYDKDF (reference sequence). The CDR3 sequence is CATSRERVNSPNYGYTF.

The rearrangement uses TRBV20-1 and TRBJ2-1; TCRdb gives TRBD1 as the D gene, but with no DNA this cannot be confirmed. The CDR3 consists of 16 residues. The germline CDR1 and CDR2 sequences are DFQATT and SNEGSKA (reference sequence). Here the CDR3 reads CSARDGGASHDNEQFF.

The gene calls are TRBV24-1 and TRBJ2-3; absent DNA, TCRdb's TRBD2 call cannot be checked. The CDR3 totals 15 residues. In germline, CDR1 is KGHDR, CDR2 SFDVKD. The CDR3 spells CATSGAEPVGDTQYF.